A selection of T cell receptor beta chains follows, all from one sample in a study of T-cell reconstitution after alpha-beta-depleted transplantation in children. TCRdb fed the PCR reads into MiXCR, producing one record per CDR3 protein. The sample holds approximately 800,000 distinct CDR3 sequences, roughly 15% seen once. The sequencing here drew on PBMCs, mostly from graft donor cells, taken 360 days after TCRalphabeta/CD19-depleted stem cell transplant. These receptors were obtained from a male patient under 18 who had a stem cell transplant for acute lymphoblastic leukemia, so the T cells may come from the graft donor. The CDR3 runs from the conserved cysteine through the conserved F or W. The D gene is left open where the match is weak. Expanded clones get a size class; other rows say once, few or many, or leave the size out.

few	TRBV15	TRBD2	TRBJ2-1	TGTGCCACCAGCAGAGCGGGCGGGAGTAACTACAATGAGCAGTTCTTC	CATSRAGGSNYNEQFF
few	TRBV29-1	-	TRBJ2-1	TGCAGCGCCTGGAGTTACAATGAGCAGTTCTTC	CSAWSYNEQFF
-	TRBV9	TRBD1	TRBJ2-7	TGTGCCAGCAGCGTAGGGGGACAGAGAGTTCAGCAGTACTTC	CASSVGGQRVQQYF
-	TRBV5-4	-	TRBJ2-3	TGTGCCAGCAGCCGGGGTCGGGCGGTGGCAGATACGCAGTATTTT	CASSRGRAVADTQYF
-	TRBV7-7	-	TRBJ2-2	TGTGCCAGCAGCTTAGGTGTCTTAAGGGAGATTGGCGGGGAGCTGTTTTTT	CASSLGVLREIGGELFF
few	TRBV6-1	TRBD2	TRBJ2-3	TGTGCCATCCGAGCGGGAGCAGGCGATACGCAGTATTTT	CAIRAGAGDTQYF
-	TRBV29-1	-	TRBJ1-2	TGCAGCGTTGAAAGAGGGGTAAGGCGGACTAACTATGGCTACACCTTC	CSVERGVRRTNYGYTF
-	TRBV18	-	TRBJ2-3	TGTGCCAGCTCACCCTTGGATATCTGGGATACGCAGTATTTT	CASSPLDIWDTQYF
-	TRBV5-1	-	TRBJ2-7	TGCGCCAGCAGCGCAGTCCCTCAGGACGAGCAGTACTTC	CASSAVPQDEQYF
few	TRBV9	TRBD2	TRBJ2-7	TGTGCCAGCAGCGTTATGGCTAGCGGCCCCTCCTACGAGCAGTACTTC	CASSVMASGPSYEQYF
-	TRBV10-1	-	TRBJ2-2	TGCGCCAGCAGTGAGACTAGTTTGGCCGGGGAGCTGTTTTTT	CASSETSLAGELFF
-	TRBV21-1	-	TRBJ2-7	TGTGCCAGCAGCAAAGTTCGACCCGGGCCTTCCTACGAGCAGTACTTC	CASSKVRPGPSYEQYF
few	TRBV5-1	TRBD2	TRBJ2-2	TGCGCCAGCAGCCTCCTAGCGGGGAGGGGCACCGGGGAGCTGTTTTTT	CASSLLAGRGTGELFF
few	TRBV20-1	-	TRBJ1-2	TGCAGTGCTAGAGTTCCAGGCTCTGGCGCCTATGGCTACACCTTC	CSARVPGSGAYGYTF
many	TRBV12-3/TRBV12-4	TRBD2	TRBJ2-3	TGTGCCAGCAGACCGATAGCGGGGTCCACAGATACGCAGTATTTT	CASRPIAGSTDTQYF
-	TRBV29-1	TRBD1	TRBJ1-1	TGCAGCGTTGATACAGGGGGCACTGAAGCTTTCTTT	CSVDTGGTEAFF
-	TRBV29-1	TRBD1	TRBJ1-5	TGCAGCGGGACTACAGGGGTGGATCAGCCCCAGCATTTT	CSGTTGVDQPQHF